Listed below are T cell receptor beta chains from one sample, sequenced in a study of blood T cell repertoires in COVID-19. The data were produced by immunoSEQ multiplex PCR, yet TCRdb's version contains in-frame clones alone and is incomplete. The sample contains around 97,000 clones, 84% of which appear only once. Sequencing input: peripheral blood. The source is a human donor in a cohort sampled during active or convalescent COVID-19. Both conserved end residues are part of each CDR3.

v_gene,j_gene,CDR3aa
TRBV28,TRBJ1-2,CASTLRGRDYGYTF
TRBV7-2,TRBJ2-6,CASSFQAAPSGANVLTF
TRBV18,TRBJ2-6,CASSPRQGSGANVLTF
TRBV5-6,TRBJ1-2,CASSLVAGGNYGYTF
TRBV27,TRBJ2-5,CATALAGGRETQYF
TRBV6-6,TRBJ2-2,CASRTRTGGTTGELFF
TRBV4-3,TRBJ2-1,CASSQIHKQGSYNEQFF
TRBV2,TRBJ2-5,CASSGDRSGKETQYF
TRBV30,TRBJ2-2,CAWSGGTGSNTGELFF
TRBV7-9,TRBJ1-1,CASSSPERGKTEAFF
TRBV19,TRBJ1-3,CASSIWQRRGNTIYF
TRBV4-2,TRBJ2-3,CASSQDPPVGASFPPDTQYF
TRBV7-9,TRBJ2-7,CASSLSAPTYEQYF
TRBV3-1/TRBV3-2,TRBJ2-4,CASSQDRLAKNIQYF
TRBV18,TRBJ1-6,CASSPSGSNSPLHF
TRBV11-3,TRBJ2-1,CASSFRTGTYNEQFF
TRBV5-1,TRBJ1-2,CASSHDTDGYTF
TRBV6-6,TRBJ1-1,CASSRGWNTEAFF
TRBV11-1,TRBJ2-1,CASSSSRASGEQFF
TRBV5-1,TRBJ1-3,CASGLGYSGNTIYF
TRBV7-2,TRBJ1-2,CASSLEGHNYGYTF
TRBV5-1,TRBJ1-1,CASGNRHEAFF